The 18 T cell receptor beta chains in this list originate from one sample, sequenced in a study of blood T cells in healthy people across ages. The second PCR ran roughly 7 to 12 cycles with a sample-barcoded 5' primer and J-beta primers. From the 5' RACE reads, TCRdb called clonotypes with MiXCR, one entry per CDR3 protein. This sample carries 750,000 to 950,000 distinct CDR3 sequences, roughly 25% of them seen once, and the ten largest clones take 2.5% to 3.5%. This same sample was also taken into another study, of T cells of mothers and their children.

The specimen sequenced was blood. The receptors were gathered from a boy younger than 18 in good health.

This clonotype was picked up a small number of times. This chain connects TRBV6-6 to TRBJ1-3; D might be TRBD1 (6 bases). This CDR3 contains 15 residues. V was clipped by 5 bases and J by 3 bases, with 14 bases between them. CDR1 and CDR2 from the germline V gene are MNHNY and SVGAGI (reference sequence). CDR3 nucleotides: TGTGCCAGCAGTGCCGCTGGGGGCGGTGGAAACACCATATATTTT. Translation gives CASSAAGGGGNTIYF.

DNA of the CDR3: TGCGCCAGCACCAAAGAAATGGGAGCGCCGACAGATACGCAGTATTTT. Protein sequence: CASTKEMGAPTDTQYF. The V and J genes are TRBV5-1 and TRBJ2-3; possibly TRBD2 for D (5 bases). Germline V gives CDR1 SGHRS, CDR2 YFSETQ. V was clipped by 6 bases and J by 3 bases, with 20 bases between them. CDR3 length: 16 residues.

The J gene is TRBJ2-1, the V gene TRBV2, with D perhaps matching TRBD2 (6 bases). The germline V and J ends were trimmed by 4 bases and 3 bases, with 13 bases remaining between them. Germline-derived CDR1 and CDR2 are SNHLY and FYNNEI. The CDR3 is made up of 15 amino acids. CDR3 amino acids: CASSGTTEGYNEQFF. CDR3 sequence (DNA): TGTGCCAGCAGTGGTACGACGGAGGGCTACAATGAGCAGTTCTTC.

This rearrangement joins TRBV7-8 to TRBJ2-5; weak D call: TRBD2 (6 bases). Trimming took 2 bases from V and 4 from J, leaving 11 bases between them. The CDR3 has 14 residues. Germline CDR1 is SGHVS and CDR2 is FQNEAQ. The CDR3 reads CASSLTPRGETQYF. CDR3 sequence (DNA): TGTGCCAGCAGCTTAACCCCGCGGGGAGAGACCCAGTACTTC.

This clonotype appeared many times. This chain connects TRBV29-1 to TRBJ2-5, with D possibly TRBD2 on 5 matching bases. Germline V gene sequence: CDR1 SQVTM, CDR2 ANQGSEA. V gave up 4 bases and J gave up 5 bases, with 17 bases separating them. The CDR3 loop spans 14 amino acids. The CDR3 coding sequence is TGCAGCGTTGCCCGGGGATCCCCGTTTGAGACCCAGTACTTC. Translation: CSVARGSPFETQYF.

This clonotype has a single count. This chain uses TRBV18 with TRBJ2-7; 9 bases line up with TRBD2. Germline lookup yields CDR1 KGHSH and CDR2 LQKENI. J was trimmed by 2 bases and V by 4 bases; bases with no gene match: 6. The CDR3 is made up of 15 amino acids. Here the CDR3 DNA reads TGTGCCAGCTCACGTCGACTAGCGGAGACCTACGAGCAGTACTTC. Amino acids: CASSRRLAETYEQYF.

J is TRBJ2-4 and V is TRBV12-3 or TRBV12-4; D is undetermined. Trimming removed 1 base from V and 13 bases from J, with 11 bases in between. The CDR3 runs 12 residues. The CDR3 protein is CASSLGGLWQYF. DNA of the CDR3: TGTGCCAGCAGTTTAGGCGGCCTCTGGCAGTACTTC.

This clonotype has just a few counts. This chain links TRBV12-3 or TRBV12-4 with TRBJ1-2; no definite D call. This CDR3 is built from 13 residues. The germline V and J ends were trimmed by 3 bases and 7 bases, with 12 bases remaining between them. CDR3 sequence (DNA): TGTGCCAGCAGTTTTGGGCCAGCTACTGGCTACACCTTC. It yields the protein CASSFGPATGYTF.

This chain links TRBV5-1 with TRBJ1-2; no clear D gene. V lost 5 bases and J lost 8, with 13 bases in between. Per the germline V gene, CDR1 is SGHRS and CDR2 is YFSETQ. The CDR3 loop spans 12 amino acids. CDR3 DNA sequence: TGCGCCAGCAGAGTGGAAGGGCGCGGCTACACCTTC. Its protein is CASRVEGRGYTF.

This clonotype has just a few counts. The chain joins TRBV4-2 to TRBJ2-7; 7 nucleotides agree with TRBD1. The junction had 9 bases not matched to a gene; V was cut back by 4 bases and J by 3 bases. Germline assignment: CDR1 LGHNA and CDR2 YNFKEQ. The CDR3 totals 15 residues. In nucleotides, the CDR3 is TGTGCCAGCAGCCGAGAGGACAGGCAGCTCTACGAGCAGTACTTC. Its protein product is CASSREDRQLYEQYF.

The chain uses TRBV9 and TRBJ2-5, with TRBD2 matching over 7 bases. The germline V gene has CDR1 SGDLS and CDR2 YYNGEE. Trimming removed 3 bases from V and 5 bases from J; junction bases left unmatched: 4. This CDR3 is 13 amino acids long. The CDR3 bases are TGTGCCAGCAGCGACCGGGGGGAGGAGACCCAGTACTTC. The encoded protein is CASSDRGEETQYF.

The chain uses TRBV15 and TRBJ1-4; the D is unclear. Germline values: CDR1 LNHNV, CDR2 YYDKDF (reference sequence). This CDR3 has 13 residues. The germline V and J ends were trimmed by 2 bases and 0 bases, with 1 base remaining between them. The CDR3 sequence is CATSRTTNEKLFF. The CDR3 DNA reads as TGTGCCACCAGCAGAACAACTAATGAAAAACTGTTTTTT.

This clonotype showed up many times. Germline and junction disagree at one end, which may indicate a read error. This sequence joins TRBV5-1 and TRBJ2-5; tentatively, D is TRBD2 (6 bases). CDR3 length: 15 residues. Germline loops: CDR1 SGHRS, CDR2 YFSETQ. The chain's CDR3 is CASSLALAGQETQYF. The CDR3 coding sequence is TGTGCCAGCAGCTTGGCACTAGCAGGCCAAGAGACCCAGTACTTC.

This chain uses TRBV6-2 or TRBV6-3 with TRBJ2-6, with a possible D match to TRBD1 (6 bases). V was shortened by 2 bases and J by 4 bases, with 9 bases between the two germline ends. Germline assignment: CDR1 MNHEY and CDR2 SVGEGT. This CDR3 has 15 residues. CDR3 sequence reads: CASSYDRKGANVLTF. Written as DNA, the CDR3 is TGTGCCAGCAGTTACGACAGGAAAGGGGCCAACGTCCTGACTTTC.

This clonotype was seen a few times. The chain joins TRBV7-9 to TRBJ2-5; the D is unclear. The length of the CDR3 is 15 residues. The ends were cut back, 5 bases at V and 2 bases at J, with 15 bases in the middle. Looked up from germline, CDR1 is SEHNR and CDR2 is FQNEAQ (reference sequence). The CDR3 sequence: CASSQAEQSQETQYF. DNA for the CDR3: TGTGCCAGCAGCCAGGCGGAACAGAGTCAAGAGACCCAGTACTTC.

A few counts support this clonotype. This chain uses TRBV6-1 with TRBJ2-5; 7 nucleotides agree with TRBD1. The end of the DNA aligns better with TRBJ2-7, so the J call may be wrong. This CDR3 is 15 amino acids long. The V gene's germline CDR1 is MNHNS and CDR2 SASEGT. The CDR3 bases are TGTGCCAGCAGCGTTCTGACAGGGTCAAGTGGCGAGCAGTACTTC. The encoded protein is CASSVLTGSSGEQYF.

In DNA, the CDR3 is TGCGCCAGCAGCCTGGCGGACAGGGGGAAAGGAGATACGCAGTATTTT. Translating it yields CASSLADRGKGDTQYF. This chain uses TRBV5-1 with TRBJ2-3; 10 nucleotides agree with TRBD1. Per the germline V gene, CDR1 is SGHRS and CDR2 is YFSETQ. V lost 4 bases, J lost 5 bases, and 10 bases stayed unmatched. The length of the CDR3 is 16 residues.

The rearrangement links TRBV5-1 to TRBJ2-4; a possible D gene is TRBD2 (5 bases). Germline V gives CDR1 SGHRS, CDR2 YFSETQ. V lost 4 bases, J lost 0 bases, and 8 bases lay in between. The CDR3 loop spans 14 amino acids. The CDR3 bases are TGCGCCAGCAGCGACTATCTAGCCAAAAACATTCAGTACTTC. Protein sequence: CASSDYLAKNIQYF.